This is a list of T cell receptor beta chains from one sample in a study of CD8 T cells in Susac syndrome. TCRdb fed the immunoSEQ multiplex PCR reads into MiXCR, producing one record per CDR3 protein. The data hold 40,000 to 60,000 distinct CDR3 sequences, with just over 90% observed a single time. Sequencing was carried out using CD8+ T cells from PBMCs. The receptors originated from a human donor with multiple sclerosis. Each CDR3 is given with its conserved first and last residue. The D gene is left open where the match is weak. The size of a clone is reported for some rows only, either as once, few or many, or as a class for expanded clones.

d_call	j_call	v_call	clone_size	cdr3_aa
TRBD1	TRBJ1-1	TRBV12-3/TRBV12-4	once	CASSLPQGTDTEAFF
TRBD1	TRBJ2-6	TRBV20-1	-	CSATGTGGAGGANVLTF
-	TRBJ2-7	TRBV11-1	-	CASSLEGSPEEQYF
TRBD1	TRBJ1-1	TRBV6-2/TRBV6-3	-	CASSYPQGGMNTEAFF
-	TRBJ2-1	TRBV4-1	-	CASSYQGPAREQFF
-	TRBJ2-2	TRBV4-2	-	CASSPGLKGAGTGELFF
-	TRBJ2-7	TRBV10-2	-	CASSEMSTGPYEQYF
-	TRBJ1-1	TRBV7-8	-	CALSRGMNTEAFF
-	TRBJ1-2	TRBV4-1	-	CASSPQSQRAKLHYGYTF
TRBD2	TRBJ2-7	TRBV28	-	CASRTTSAAYEQYF
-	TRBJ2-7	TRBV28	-	CASSLRRYEQYF
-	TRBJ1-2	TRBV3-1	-	CASSQLYGYTF
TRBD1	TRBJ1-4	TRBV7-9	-	CASSSPAGGNEKLFF
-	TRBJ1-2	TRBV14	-	CASSSHRDGYTF
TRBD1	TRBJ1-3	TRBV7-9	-	CASSLRDQGVAGNTIYF
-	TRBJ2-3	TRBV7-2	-	CASSLDRSGNEISDTQYF
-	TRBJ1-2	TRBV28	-	CASSFSAGLIYGYTF
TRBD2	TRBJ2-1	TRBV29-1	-	CSVEDGTSGYNEQFF
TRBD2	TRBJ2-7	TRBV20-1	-	CSARGDVSYEQYF
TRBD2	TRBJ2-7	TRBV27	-	CASSPSPSGASSYEQYF
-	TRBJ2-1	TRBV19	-	CASSLLTGVSFYNEQFF
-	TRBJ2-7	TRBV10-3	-	CAISETQGNYEQYF
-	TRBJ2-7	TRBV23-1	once	CASSSNPPGYGEQYF
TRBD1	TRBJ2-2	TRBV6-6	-	CASSYEGALTGELFF
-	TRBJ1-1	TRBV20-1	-	CSARNGGADTEAFF
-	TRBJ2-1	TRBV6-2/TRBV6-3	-	CASTLEGAGYNEQFF
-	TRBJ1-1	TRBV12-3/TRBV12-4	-	CASTPAGDTEAFF
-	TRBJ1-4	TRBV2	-	CAIRDTNEKLFF
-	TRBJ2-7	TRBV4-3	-	CASSQDLSNYEQYF
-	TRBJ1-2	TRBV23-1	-	CASSQSAVHIPPNYGYTF
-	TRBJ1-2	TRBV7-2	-	CASAGVNGYTF
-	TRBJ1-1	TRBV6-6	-	CASSYDDSLTEAFF
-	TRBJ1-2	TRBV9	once	CASSQWGMGEYGYTF
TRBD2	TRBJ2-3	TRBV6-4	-	CASAGRGGGTDTQYF
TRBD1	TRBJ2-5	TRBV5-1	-	CASSWGDRGLETQYF
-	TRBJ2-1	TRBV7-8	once	CASSHRENEQFF
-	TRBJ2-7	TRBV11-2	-	CASSLGAGRFYEQYF
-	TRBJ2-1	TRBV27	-	CASSLSNGIEQFF
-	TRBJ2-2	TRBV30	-	CAWSAGNTGELFF
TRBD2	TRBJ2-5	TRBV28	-	CASKLAGGPGETQYF
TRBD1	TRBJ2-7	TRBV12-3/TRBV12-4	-	CASSLEGGEYEQYF
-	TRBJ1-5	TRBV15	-	CATTYENQPQHF
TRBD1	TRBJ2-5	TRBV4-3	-	CASSQDQGQGRKTQYF
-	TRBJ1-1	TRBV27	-	CASSSLRGNEAFF
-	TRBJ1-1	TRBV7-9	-	CASSLPRTEAFF
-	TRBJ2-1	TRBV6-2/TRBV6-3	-	CASSYSGGEQFF
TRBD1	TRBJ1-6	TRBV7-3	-	CASSLDRGQGSPLHF
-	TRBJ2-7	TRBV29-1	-	CSVERVGLMGEQYF
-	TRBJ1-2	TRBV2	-	CASISKATYGYTF
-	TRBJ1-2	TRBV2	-	CASSDAGNLSYGYTF
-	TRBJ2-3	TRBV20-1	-	CSARDWAGVPDTQYF
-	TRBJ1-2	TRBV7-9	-	CASRPGGAANYGYTF
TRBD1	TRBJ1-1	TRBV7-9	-	CASFGQARSAFF
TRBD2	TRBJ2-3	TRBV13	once	CASSPGLAVTDTQYF